This TCR beta chain was captured by sequencing in a study of T-cell reconstitution after alpha-beta-depleted transplantation in children. In this sample, this clonotype turned up many times. Construction of the TCRbeta library involved unique molecular identifiers. MiXCR was run by TCRdb on the PCR reads, yielding one entry per CDR3 protein. The data contain hundreds of thousands of distinct CDR3 sequences, roughly 17% of them singletons. V gave up 6 bases and J gave up 3 bases; unmatched junction bases: 15. Germline assignment: CDR1 DFQATT and CDR2 SNEGSKA (reference sequence). The CDR3 loop spans 16 amino acids.

This chain connects TRBV20-1 to TRBJ2-5, with 8 bases aligning to TRBD2. The material sequenced was PBMCs from the stem cell graft donor, taken from the stem cell graft. This clonotype was obtained from a human donor who donated a stem cell graft to a child with acute myeloid leukemia. The CDR3 spells CSAADPPGLVKETQYF. In DNA, the CDR3 is TGCAGTGCCGCGGATCCCCCGGGACTAGTTAAAGAGACCCAGTACTTC.